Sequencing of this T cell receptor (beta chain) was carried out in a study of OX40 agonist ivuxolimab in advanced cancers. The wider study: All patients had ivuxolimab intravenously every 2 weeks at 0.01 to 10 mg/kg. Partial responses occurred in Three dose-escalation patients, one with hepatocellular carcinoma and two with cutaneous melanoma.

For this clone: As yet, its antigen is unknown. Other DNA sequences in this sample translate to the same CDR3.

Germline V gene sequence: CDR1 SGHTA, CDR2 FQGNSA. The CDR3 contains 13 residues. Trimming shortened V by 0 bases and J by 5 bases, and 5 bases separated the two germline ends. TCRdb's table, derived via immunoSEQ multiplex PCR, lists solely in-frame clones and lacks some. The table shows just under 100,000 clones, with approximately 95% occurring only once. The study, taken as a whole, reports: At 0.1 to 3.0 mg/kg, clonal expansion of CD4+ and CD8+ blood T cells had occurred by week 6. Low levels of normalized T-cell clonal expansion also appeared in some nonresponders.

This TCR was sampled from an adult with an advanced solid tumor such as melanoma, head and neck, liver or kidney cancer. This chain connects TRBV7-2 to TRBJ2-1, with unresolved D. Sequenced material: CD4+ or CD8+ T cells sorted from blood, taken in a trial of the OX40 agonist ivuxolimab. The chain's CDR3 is CASSLATHNEQFF. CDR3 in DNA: TGTGCCAGCAGCTTAGCGACCCACAATGAGCAGTTCTTC.